The source of this T cell receptor beta chain is a study of OX40 agonist ivuxolimab in advanced cancers. Study information: Aged about 20 to 80 with a mean of approximately 57 years, they were more than 80% male. Past anti-PD-1, anti-PD-L1 or anti-CTLA-4 therapy was accepted, and 30% to 50% had received some. Overall study findings and caveats: The investigators did not determine what antigen specificity the expanded peripheral T cells had.

To note about this clone: Its cognate antigen is unknown.

Sequencing was performed with immunoSEQ multiplex PCR; in TCRdb, only in-frame clones are kept and a portion is missing. The table lists tens of thousands of clones, approximately 90% of them singletons, with under 7.5% in the top ten. Exclusion of a patient followed from autoimmune disease history or systemic immunosuppression. The CDR3 sequence is 13 residues long. Germline loops: CDR1 LNHDA, CDR2 SQIVND (reference sequence). V lost 3 bases and J lost 6, with 11 bases in between. The chain carries TRBV19 and TRBJ1-1, with unresolved D. The specimen comprised CD4+ or CD8+ T cells sorted from blood, sampled in a trial of the OX40 agonist ivuxolimab. This receptor was obtained from an adult with an advanced solid tumor such as melanoma, head and neck, liver or kidney cancer. Here the CDR3 reads CASSILGYAEAFF. The CDR3 DNA is TGTGCCAGTAGTATTCTAGGGTACGCTGAAGCTTTCTTT.